The 3 T cell receptor beta chains in this list originate from one sample, sequenced in a study of CD8 T cells in ankylosing spondylitis. TCRdb itself ran the 5' RACE reads through MiXCR, one entry per CDR3 protein. Seen here are over 30,000 distinct CDR3 sequences, 9.5% to 11% observed once, and the top ten hold over 20%. The sequenced material came from synovial fluid, either unsorted or a sorted T cell fraction (not recorded which). The receptors shown here come from a male donor with ankylosing spondylitis.

This clonotype was observed at least ten times. The chain couples TRBV28 to TRBJ1-4; D is uncertain. The germline CDR1 and CDR2 sequences are MDHEN and SYDVKM. The CDR3 spans 13 residues. V lost 7 bases and J 12 bases, leaving 18 bases between the germline ends. CDR3 bases: TGTGCCAGCAACATACCTCCCCAAGGAGAACTGTTTTTT. Its translation: CASNIPPQGELFF.

This clonotype was recorded only once. This may be a read error, as it is one base from a much larger clone. The chain employs TRBV5-6 and TRBJ1-2; weak D call: TRBD1 (6 bases). The V end was cut by 2 bases, the J end by 6 bases, with 14 bases between. This CDR3 region has 14 residues. Germline V gene lookup returns CDR1 SGHDT and CDR2 YYEEEE. Here the CDR3 reads CASSFGGPADGYTF. CDR3 nucleotide sequence: TGTGCCAGCAGCTTTGGGGGCCCTGCGGATGGCTACACCTTC.

The chain is built from TRBV11-2 and TRBJ2-1; 7 bases match TRBD2. V was pared by 1 base and J by 1 base, with 7 bases of the junction left unmatched. CDR1 is SGHAT and CDR2 is FQNNGV in the germline V gene. The CDR3 consists of 17 residues. CDR3 nucleotide sequence: TGTGCCAGCAGCTTAGGGTACCTAGCGGAATCCTACAATGAGCAGTTCTTC. Its translation: CASSLGYLAESYNEQFF.